A selection of T cell receptor beta chains follows, all from one sample in a study of blood T cells in healthy people across ages. TCRdb itself ran the 5' RACE reads through MiXCR, one entry per CDR3 protein. Among approximately 790,000 distinct CDR3 sequences listed, roughly 60% were seen once. The specimen sequenced was blood. Every receptor here comes from a man aged 25 to 45 in good health. Both conserved end residues are part of each CDR3. D genes are given only for firm matches. The listing skips clone size in some rows; elsewhere it reads once, few, many or a size class.

d_call,clone_size,v_call,j_call,cdr3_nt,cdr3_aa
.,few,TRBV3-1,TRBJ1-1,TGTGCCAGCAGCCAGGAATTGAACACTGAAGCTTTCTTT,CASSQELNTEAFF
.,.,TRBV11-2,TRBJ1-2,TGTGCCAGCAGCTTAGATCGTGAGTCTCATGGCTACACCTTC,CASSLDRESHGYTF
.,few,TRBV2,TRBJ2-3,TGTGCCAGCAGTGAAGGGACAGAAATTACAGATACGCAGTATTTT,CASSEGTEITDTQYF
.,.,TRBV3-1,TRBJ1-5,TGTGCCAGCAGCCCGGTCCGGAGCAATCAGCCCCAGCATTTT,CASSPVRSNQPQHF
.,.,TRBV18,TRBJ2-5,TGTGCCAGCTCAAGACCGAGTTTGCAAGAGACCCAGTACTTC,CASSRPSLQETQYF
.,.,TRBV20-1,TRBJ2-7,TGCAGTGCTGCCACCCCCTACGAGCAGTACTTC,CSAATPYEQYF
.,once,TRBV28,TRBJ1-1,TGTGCCAGCAAGGGGCTTGGCCATAACACTGAAGCTTTCTTT,CASKGLGHNTEAFF
.,.,TRBV6-1,TRBJ2-7,TGTGCCAGCAGTGAAGGAGGGCTAGTTCACGAGCAGTACTTC,CASSEGGLVHEQYF
.,.,TRBV7-2,TRBJ2-4,TGTGCCAGCAGCTTAACCCAGGGTGGTACCAAAAACATTCAGTACTTC,CASSLTQGGTKNIQYF
TRBD1,.,TRBV12-3/TRBV12-4,TRBJ1-6,TGTGCCAGCAGTTTAGAACAGGGGTTGTCACCCCTCCACTTT,CASSLEQGLSPLHF
TRBD1,once,TRBV20-1,TRBJ1-2,TGCAGTGCTAGAGATTCAGGGGGGAGCGGCTACACCTTC,CSARDSGGSGYTF
.,.,TRBV5-1,TRBJ2-1,TGCGCCCCCCCGGGAACGGGGCAGTTCTTC,CAPPGTGQFF
.,once,TRBV4-2,TRBJ2-7,TGTGCCAGCAGCCAGTCCATAAACGAGCAGTACTTC,CASSQSINEQYF
TRBD2,.,TRBV9,TRBJ2-3,TGTGCCAGCAGCGGGGCCGGGACTAGCTTCACAGATACGCAGTATTTT,CASSGAGTSFTDTQYF
.,.,TRBV4-2,TRBJ1-2,TGTGCCAGCAGCCAGAAAGGAGGAGGGGTTGGAGCTAACTATGGCTACACCTTC,CASSQKGGGVGANYGYTF
TRBD2,.,TRBV7-2,TRBJ2-5,TGTGCCAGCAGTTTCCAGACTAGCGGAGGCCAAGAGACCCAGTACTTC,CASSFQTSGGQETQYF
.,few,TRBV10-3,TRBJ1-5,TGTGCCATCAAACAGGGAGGTGCGTTCAATCAGCCCCAGCATTTT,CAIKQGGAFNQPQHF
.,.,TRBV27,TRBJ2-3,TGTGCCAGCAGTGGAGCGGGTGAACGCACAGATACGCAGTATTTT,CASSGAGERTDTQYF
.,few,TRBV15,TRBJ1-4,TGTGCCACCAGCAGTACCGGGCTCTCGAATGAAAAACTGTTTTTT,CATSSTGLSNEKLFF
TRBD2,few,TRBV4-2,TRBJ2-7,TGTGCCAGCAGCCAAGAACTAGCGGGGGGCTCCTACGAGCAGTACTTC,CASSQELAGGSYEQYF
.,.,TRBV20-1,TRBJ1-5,TGCAGTGCGCACCGAGGGGGAGGCAATCAGCCCCAGCATTTT,CSAHRGGGNQPQHF
TRBD2,.,TRBV12-3/TRBV12-4,TRBJ2-7,TGTGCCAGCAGTTCACGACTAGCGGGGGGCCCCAGTGAGCAGTACTTC,CASSSRLAGGPSEQYF
.,.,TRBV12-3/TRBV12-4,TRBJ2-3,TGTGCCAGCAGAACGGGGGACACAGATACGCAGTATTTT,CASRTGDTDTQYF
TRBD1,.,TRBV9,TRBJ2-7,TGTGCCAGCAGCCCCGGGAACAGGGGGCTGAACGAGCAGTACTTC,CASSPGNRGLNEQYF
.,once,TRBV11-2,TRBJ2-7,TGTGCCAGCAGCTTAGGCCACGGGGCCTACGAGCAGTACTTC,CASSLGHGAYEQYF
TRBD2,.,TRBV7-2,TRBJ2-1,TGTGCCAGCAGCTTAGCGGGACTACATCCCTACAATGAGCAGTTCTTC,CASSLAGLHPYNEQFF
.,many,TRBV5-1,TRBJ2-5,TGCGCCAGCAGCTTGGGACAGCAGCAAGAGACCCAGTACTTC,CASSLGQQQETQYF
.,.,TRBV29-1,TRBJ2-1,TGCAGCGACGGCTACGATGAGCAGTTCTTC,CSDGYDEQFF
.,.,TRBV10-3,TRBJ2-3,TGTGCCACCACTCCAGCGGACCTCACAGATACGCAGTATTTT,CATTPADLTDTQYF
.,few,TRBV7-2,TRBJ2-7,TGTGCCAGCAGCTTGATGGGACGGGGAAATGGCGAGCAGTACTTC,CASSLMGRGNGEQYF
.,.,TRBV10-3,TRBJ2-5,TGTGCCATCAGTGAGAGAATAGAAGAGACCCAGTACTTC,CAISERIEETQYF
TRBD1,.,TRBV27,TRBJ2-1,TGTGCCAGCAGTTATCGATACAGGGGGCGCACCTACAATGAGCAGTTCTTC,CASSYRYRGRTYNEQFF
TRBD1,many,TRBV7-2,TRBJ1-2,TGTGCCAGCAGCTTCTCGCGACAGGGGGGAGGCTACACCTTC,CASSFSRQGGGYTF
TRBD2,few,TRBV20-1,TRBJ2-1,TGCAGTGCTCCGCGACTAGCGGGTTACAATGAGCAGTTCTTC,CSAPRLAGYNEQFF
TRBD2,.,TRBV20-1,TRBJ2-1,TGCAGTGCTAGACCTAGCGGGGGTACCTACAATGAGCAGTTCTTC,CSARPSGGTYNEQFF
TRBD1,.,TRBV27,TRBJ1-4,TGTGCCAGCAGGGACAGGGGGCGCGGTAATGAAAAACTGTTTTTT,CASRDRGRGNEKLFF
.,.,TRBV5-1,TRBJ1-2,TGCGCCAGCAGGGAGGAGACAGAGGACTATGGCTACACCTTC,CASREETEDYGYTF
.,.,TRBV14,TRBJ2-3,TGTGCCAGCAGCAAACAGCTACCCGGAAGCACAGATACGCAGTATTTT,CASSKQLPGSTDTQYF
TRBD1,.,TRBV12-3/TRBV12-4,TRBJ2-6,TGTGCCAGCAGTCCAGGACAGGGACGGGAAGGGGCCAACGTCCTGACTTTC,CASSPGQGREGANVLTF
.,.,TRBV20-1,TRBJ1-2,TGCAGTGCTAGAGATGAACAGGCTACGACCTATGGCTACACCTTC,CSARDEQATTYGYTF
.,.,TRBV9,TRBJ2-2,TGTGCCAGCAGCGTAGGGACGGTAATGAGAACCGGGGAGCTGTTTTTT,CASSVGTVMRTGELFF